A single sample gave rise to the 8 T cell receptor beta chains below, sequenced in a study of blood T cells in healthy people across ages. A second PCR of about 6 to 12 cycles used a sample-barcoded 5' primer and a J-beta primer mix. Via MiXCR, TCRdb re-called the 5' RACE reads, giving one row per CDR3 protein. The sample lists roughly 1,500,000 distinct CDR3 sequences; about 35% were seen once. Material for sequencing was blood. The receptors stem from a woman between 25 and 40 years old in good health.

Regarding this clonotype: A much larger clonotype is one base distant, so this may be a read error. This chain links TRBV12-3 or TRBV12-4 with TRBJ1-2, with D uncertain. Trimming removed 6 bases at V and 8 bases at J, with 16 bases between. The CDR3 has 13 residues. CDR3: CASSPNGIRGYTF. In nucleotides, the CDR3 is TGTGCCAGCAGCCCGAATGGGATTAGAGGCTACACCTTC.

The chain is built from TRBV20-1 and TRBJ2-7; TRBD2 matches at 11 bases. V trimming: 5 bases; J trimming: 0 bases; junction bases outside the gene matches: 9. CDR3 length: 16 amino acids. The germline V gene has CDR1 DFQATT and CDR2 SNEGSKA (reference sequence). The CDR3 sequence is CSASGVSGRASYEQYF. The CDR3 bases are TGCAGTGCTTCTGGGGTTAGCGGGAGGGCCTCCTACGAGCAGTACTTC.

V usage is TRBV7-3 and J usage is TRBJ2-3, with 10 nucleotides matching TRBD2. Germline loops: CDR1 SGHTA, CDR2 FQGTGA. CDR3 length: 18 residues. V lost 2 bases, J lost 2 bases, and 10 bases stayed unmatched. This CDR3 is CASSLFFQTSGFTDTQYF. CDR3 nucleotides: TGTGCCAGCAGCTTATTCTTCCAGACTAGCGGGTTCACAGATACGCAGTATTTT.

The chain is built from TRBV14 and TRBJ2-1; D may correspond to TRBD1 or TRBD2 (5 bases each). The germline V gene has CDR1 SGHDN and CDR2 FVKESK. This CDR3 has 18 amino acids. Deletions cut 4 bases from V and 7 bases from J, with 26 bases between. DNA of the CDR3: TGTGCCAGCAGCCCCGCGGTCCAGACAGCGAGGTCGGGGAATGAGCAGTTCTTC. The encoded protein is CASSPAVQTARSGNEQFF.

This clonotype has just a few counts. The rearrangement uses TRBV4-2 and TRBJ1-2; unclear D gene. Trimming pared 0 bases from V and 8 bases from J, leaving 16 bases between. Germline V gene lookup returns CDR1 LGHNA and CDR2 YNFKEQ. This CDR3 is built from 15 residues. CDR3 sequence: CASSQDLGSAQGYTF. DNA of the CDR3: TGTGCCAGCAGCCAAGATCTGGGGTCCGCCCAAGGCTACACCTTC.

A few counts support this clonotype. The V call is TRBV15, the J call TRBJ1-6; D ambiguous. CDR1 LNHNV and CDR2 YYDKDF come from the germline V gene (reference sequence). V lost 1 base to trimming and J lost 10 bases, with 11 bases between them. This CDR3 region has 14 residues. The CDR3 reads CATSRAVQQSPLHF. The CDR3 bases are TGTGCCACCAGCAGAGCCGTGCAACAGTCACCCCTCCACTTT.

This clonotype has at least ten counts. CDR3 coding DNA: TGTGCCATCAGTGAGTCGATTAGCGCCAATGAGCAGTTCTTC. Translation gives CAISESISANEQFF. The V gene is TRBV10-3, the J gene TRBJ2-1; TRBD2 is a possible D gene (5 bases). The CDR3 extends over 14 amino acids. Between the trimmed V and J ends, which lost 0 bases and 6 bases, there was a span of 9 bases. Per the germline V gene, CDR1 is ENHRY and CDR2 is SYGVKD.

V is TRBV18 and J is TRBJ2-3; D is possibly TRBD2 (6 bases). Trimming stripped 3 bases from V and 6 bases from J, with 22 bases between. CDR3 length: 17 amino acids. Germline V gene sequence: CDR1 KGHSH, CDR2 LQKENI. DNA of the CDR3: TGTGCCAGCTCACCGAGGCTCGGGAGAACCCTCCCCGATACGCAGTATTTT. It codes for CASSPRLGRTLPDTQYF.